This TCR beta chain is from a study of beta chain features in type 1 diabetes. This CDR3 contains 13 residues. In germline, CDR1 is MNHEY, CDR2 SMNVEV (reference sequence). The V and J ends lost 6 bases and 4 bases respectively, with 13 bases between them. cDNA synthesis used the whole RNA isolate, giving expressed TCRB sequences. Profiled with immunoSEQ multiplex PCR; TCRdb holds only in-frame clones, not every one. The table includes approximately 30,000 clones, approximately 65% detected once. Only a few counts were recorded for this clone. Its matching antigen is unknown. Findings and limits, study-wide: Across all four CD4+ subsets, people with type 1 diabetes showed modestly shorter TCRB CDR3s.

Sequenced input: Tregs from blood. V gene TRBV27 combines with J gene TRBJ2-7, with no clear D. The clonotype comes from a woman in her twenties or thirties with type 1 diabetes. CDR3 coding DNA: TGTGCCAGCAGACAGACACAAGAATACGAGCAGTACTTC. Translation: CASRQTQEYEQYF.